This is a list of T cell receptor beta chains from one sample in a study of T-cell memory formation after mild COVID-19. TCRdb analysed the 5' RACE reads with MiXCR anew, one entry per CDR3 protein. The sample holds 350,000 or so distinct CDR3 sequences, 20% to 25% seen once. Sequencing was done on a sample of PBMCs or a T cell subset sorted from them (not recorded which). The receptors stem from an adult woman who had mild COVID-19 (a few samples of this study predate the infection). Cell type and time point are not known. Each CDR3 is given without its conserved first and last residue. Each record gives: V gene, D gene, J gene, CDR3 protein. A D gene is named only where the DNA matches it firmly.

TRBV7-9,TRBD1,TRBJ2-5,ASSLSGGMKETQY
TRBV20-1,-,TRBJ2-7,SARDRLAASYEQY
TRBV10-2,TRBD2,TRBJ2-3,ASSVTQPGLGFDTQY
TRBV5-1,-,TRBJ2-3,ASSGRDSGTDTQY
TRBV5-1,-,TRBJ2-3,ASSSSTSDTQY
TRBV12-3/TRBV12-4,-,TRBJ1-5,ASSLEYSNQPQH
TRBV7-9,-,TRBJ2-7,ASSRGPDYEQY
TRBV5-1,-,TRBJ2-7,ASSLKLGYEQY
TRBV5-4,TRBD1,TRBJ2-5,ASSYRGTQY
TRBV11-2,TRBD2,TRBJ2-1,ASSLLRFDASGREDEQF
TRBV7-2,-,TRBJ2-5,ASSLAYTSETQY
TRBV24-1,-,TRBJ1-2,ATSEPGHQGSGYGYT
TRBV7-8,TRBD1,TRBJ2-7,ASSWTGQSYEQY
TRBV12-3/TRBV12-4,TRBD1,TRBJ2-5,ASSRQGWVETQY
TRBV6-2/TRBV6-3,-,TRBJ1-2,ASSYTQEGYGYT
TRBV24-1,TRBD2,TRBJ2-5,ATSMRKRGRIQETQY
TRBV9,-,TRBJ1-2,ASSATGSPRYGYT
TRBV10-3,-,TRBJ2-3,AISESDGTQY
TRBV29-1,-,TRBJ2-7,SVETTDLYEQY
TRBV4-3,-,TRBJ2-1,ASSQVGLAGNEQF
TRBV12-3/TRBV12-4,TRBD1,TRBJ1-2,ASRDPGQGLEDGYT
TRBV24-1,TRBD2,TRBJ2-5,ATSAGGTSGQETQY
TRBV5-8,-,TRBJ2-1,ASSLSVGGTYNEQF